This T cell receptor beta chain is drawn from a study of cytomegalovirus exposure and HLA in healthy donors. Details on this clone: The sample carries other DNA sequences with the same CDR3.

Germline V gives CDR1 SGHRS, CDR2 YFSETQ. J was trimmed by 4 bases and V by 4 bases; bases with no gene match: 5. CDR3 length: 14 residues. It was with 60 Vbeta and 13 Jbeta primers that the PCR ran. The protocol was immunoSEQ multiplex PCR, while the TCRdb copy is restricted to in-frame clones and leaves out a portion. The repertoire includes about 120,000 clones, 6.5% to 9.5% of them detected once, and 6% sits in the top ten. The TCR originated in a woman between 35 and 50 years old in good health and CMV-seropositive. J is TRBJ1-1 and V is TRBV5-1; TRBD1 matches 9 bases. The sequenced sample was PBMCs. The CDR3, as DNA: TGCGCCAGCAGCCCCGGGACAGGGACCACTGAAGCTTTCTTT. Translated, it gives CASSPGTGTTEAFF.